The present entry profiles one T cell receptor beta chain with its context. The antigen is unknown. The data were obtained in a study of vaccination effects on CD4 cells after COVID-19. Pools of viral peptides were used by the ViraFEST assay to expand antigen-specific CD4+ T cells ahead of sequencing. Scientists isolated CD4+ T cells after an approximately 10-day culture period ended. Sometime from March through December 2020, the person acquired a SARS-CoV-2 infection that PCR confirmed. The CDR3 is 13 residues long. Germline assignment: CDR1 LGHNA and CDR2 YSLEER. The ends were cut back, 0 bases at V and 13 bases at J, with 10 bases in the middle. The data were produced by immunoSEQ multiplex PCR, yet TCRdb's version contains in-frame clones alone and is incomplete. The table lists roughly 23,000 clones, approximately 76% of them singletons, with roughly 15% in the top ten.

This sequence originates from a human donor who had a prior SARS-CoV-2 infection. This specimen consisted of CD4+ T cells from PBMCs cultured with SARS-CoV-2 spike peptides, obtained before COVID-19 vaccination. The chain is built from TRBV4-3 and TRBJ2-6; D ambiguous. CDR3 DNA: TGCGCCAGCAGCCAAGATACGGGTACGGTCCTGACTTTC. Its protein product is CASSQDTGTVLTF.